This entry describes one T cell receptor (beta chain). As yet, its antigen is unknown. The data were taken from a study of T-cell memory formation after mild COVID-19. Whole-study context: Across donors, TCR clusters were largely donor specific.

TCRdb recomputed calls from the 5' RACE reads with MiXCR, one row per CDR3 protein. The sample yields some 250,000 distinct CDR3 sequences, more than 8% seen once. General study findings and limits: Clones shrinking from day 15 to 85 showed even CD4/CD8 mixes; later expanders tilted CD4+.

The ends were cut back, 4 bases at V and 0 bases at J, with 19 bases in the middle. The CDR3 is 17 amino acids. Germline loops: CDR1 LGHNA, CDR2 YSLEER. The V gene is TRBV4-3, the J gene TRBJ2-7; no clear D. The sequenced material came from PBMCs or a T cell subset sorted from them (not recorded which). The TCR sequence derives from a man younger than 30 who had mild COVID-19 (a few samples of this study predate the infection). Cell type and time point are not known. CDR3 loop: CASSLRQTTLGSYEQYF. In nucleotides, the CDR3 is TGCGCCAGCAGCCTACGCCAGACAACCCTGGGCTCCTACGAGCAGTACTTC.